This T cell receptor (beta chain) emerged from a study of technical replicates of blood from a few donors. Clones were sequenced by immunoSEQ multiplex PCR, and TCRdb holds only the in-frame ones, with some missing. This table holds some 71,000 clones, just under 97% found once. The V segment lost 3 bases and the J segment 3 bases; nucleotides outside the gene matches: 5. There are 16 residues in the CDR3. The germline gives CDR1 SEHNR, CDR2 FQNEAQ (reference sequence). This clone was observed once. Sequencing was performed on T cells isolated from PBMCs. The TCR comes from a human donor in good health. This rearrangement joins TRBV7-9 to TRBJ2-4, with 10 bases lining up with TRBD1. The CDR3 is CASSFGTGVVKNIQYF. The CDR3 DNA reads as TGTGCCAGCAGCTTCGGGACAGGGGTTGTCAAAAACATTCAGTACTTC.